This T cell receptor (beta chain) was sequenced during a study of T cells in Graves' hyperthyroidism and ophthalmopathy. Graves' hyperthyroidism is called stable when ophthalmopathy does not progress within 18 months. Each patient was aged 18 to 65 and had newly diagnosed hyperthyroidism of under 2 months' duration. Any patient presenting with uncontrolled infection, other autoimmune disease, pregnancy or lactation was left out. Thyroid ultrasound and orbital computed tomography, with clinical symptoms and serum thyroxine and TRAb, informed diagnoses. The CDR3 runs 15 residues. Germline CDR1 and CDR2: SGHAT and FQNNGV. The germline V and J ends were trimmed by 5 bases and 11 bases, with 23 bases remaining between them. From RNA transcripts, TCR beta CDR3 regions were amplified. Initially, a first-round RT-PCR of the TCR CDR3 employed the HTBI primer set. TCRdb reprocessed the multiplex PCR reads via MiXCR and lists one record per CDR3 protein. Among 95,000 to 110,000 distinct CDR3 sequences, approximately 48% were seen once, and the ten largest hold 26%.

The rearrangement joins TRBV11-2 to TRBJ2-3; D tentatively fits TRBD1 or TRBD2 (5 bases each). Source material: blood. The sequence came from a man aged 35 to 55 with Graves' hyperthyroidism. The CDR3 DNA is TGTGCCAGCAGCCCTGGGGGTACCGGATACAATGAGCAGTATTTT. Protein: CASSPGGTGYNEQYF.